Presented here are 18 T cell receptor beta chains from one specimen sequenced in a study of CD8 T cells in Susac syndrome. RNA amounts of about 0.5 to 1 ug underwent reverse transcription with random hexamers. MiXCR, applied by TCRdb to the immunoSEQ multiplex PCR reads, yields one record per CDR3 protein. The table shows around 69,000 distinct CDR3 sequences, with roughly 95% occurring only once. The sample comprised CD4+ T cells from PBMCs. The receptors shown here come from a human donor with multiple sclerosis.

The rearrangement uses TRBV4-1 and TRBJ2-6; 9 bases match TRBD1. CDR1 and CDR2 (germline): MGHRA, YSYEKL. The CDR3 runs 19 residues. Unmatched junction bases numbered 18, after V lost 8 bases and J lost 4 bases. The CDR3 loop reads CASFWTPGQGLTGANVLTF. CDR3 nucleotides: TGCGCCAGCTTTTGGACCCCGGGACAGGGTCTTACCGGGGCCAACGTCCTGACTTTC.

This clonotype was counted once. The CDR3 sequence is CAWSGGGGLIDTQYF. CDR3 nucleotide sequence: TGTGCCTGGAGCGGGGGCGGGGGATTGATAGATACGCAGTATTTT. The rearrangement links TRBV30 to TRBJ2-3; tentatively, D is TRBD2 (7 bases). Germline lookup yields CDR1 GTSNPN and CDR2 SVGIG (reference sequence). The CDR3 is 15 residues long. The ends were cut back, 3 bases at V and 5 bases at J, with 18 bases in the middle.

The chain uses TRBV12-3 or TRBV12-4 and TRBJ1-2; D gene ambiguous. Trimming stripped 5 bases from V and 4 bases from J, with 14 bases between. CDR3 length equals 14 residues. The CDR3 coding sequence is TGTGCCAGCAGTGCGCCAGACGGCAGCTATGGCTACACCTTC. This translates into CASSAPDGSYGYTF.

The count of this clonotype is one. The chain uses TRBV6-6 and TRBJ1-5; 7 bases line up with TRBD1. Germline CDR1 MNHNY, CDR2 SVGAGI (reference sequence). V lost 4 bases, J lost 5 bases, and 8 bases stayed unmatched. The CDR3 covers 15 residues. The CDR3 sequence: CASSSTSGGYQPQHF. CDR3 DNA: TGTGCCAGCAGTTCGACCTCAGGGGGTTATCAGCCCCAGCATTTT.

The chain has TRBV9 and TRBJ2-7; a weak D match, TRBD2 (5 bases). V lost 0 bases, J lost 6 bases, and 10 bases lay in between. The CDR3 extends over 13 amino acids. Germline V lookup: CDR1 SGDLS, CDR2 YYNGEE. In nucleotides, the CDR3 is TGTGCCAGCAGCGTAGATCGGGATTCCGAGCAGTACTTC. Translation: CASSVDRDSEQYF.

J is TRBJ1-6 and V is TRBV28; TRBD1 agrees at 7 bases. Unmatched junction bases numbered 10, after V lost 5 bases and J lost 9 bases. Germline V CDR1 and CDR2: MDHEN, SYDVKM. The CDR3 has 15 residues. Here the CDR3 reads CASSPPTGTVSPLHF. DNA of the CDR3: TGTGCCAGCAGTCCCCCCACCGGGACAGTTTCACCCCTCCACTTT.

The chain combines TRBV7-9 with TRBJ2-1; 8 nucleotides align to TRBD2. The J segment lost 2 bases and the V segment lost 11 bases, leaving 5 bases of the junction unmatched. In germline, CDR1 is SEHNR, CDR2 FQNEAQ (reference sequence). CDR3 size: 13 residues. This CDR3 reads CAVSGGPYNEQFF. In DNA, the CDR3 is TGTGCCGTGTCGGGGGGGCCCTACAATGAGCAGTTCTTC.

V gene TRBV2 combines with J gene TRBJ2-7; D ambiguous. Germline V CDR1 and CDR2: SNHLY, FYNNEI. With 3 bases removed from V and 0 bases from J, the gap between germline ends came to 6 bases. There are 13 residues in the CDR3. Here the CDR3 DNA reads TGTGCCAGCAGTGACGACGGCTCCTACGAGCAGTACTTC. Translated: CASSDDGSYEQYF. Looking up the rest from reference TRBV2 and TRBJ2-7 gives the full variable domain: EPEVTQTPSHQVTQMGQEVILRCVPISNHLYFYWYRQILGQKVEFLVSFYNNEISEKSEIFDDQFSVERPDGSNFTLKIRSTKLEDSAMYFCASSDDGSYEQYFGPGTRLTVT.

The V and J genes are TRBV6-1 and TRBJ1-5; D is unresolved. The V gene lost 10 bases and the J gene lost 5 bases, with 15 bases spanning the gap. The CDR3 is made up of 13 amino acids. CDR1 MNHNS and CDR2 SASEGT come from the germline V gene. CDR3 sequence (DNA): TGTGCCACCCTGGCGAACGTACATCAGCCCCAGCATTTT. Residues: CATLANVHQPQHF.

The chain employs TRBV5-1 and TRBJ1-1, with TRBD1 matching 7 bases. Per the germline V gene, CDR1 is SGHRS and CDR2 is YFSETQ. The CDR3 runs 14 residues. The trim removed 4 bases at V and 1 base at J, leaving 4 bases unmatched. The CDR3 protein is CASSLGQENTEAFF. The CDR3 nucleotides read TGCGCCAGCAGCCTTGGACAGGAGAACACTGAAGCTTTCTTT.

This chain links TRBV3-1 with TRBJ1-1, with D perhaps TRBD1 (5 bases). Germline V gene data show CDR1 as LGHDT and CDR2 as YNNKEL (reference sequence). The CDR3 extends over 14 amino acids. V was pared by 1 base and J by 4 bases, with 10 bases between. CDR3 sequence: CASSQGGGSTEAFF. CDR3 DNA: TGTGCCAGCAGCCAAGGTGGGGGGAGCACTGAAGCTTTCTTT.

The CDR3 loop reads CASRAVNTEAFF. The CDR3, as DNA: TGTGCCAGTAGGGCGGTGAACACTGAAGCTTTCTTT. V gene TRBV2 combines with J gene TRBJ1-1; unclear D gene. Trimming cost V 9 bases and J 0 bases, with 8 bases left between them. Germline V lookup: CDR1 SNHLY, CDR2 FYNNEI. This CDR3 comprises 12 residues.

The genes are TRBV2 and TRBJ1-5, with TRBD1 as a possible D gene (5 bases). Germline lookup yields CDR1 SNHLY and CDR2 FYNNEI. V lost 0 bases to trimming and J lost 4 bases, with 19 bases between them. The CDR3 is 18 amino acids. Here the CDR3 reads CASSEAPGLNRRNQPQHF. CDR3 in DNA: TGTGCCAGCAGTGAAGCGCCGGGACTAAACCGTCGAAATCAGCCCCAGCATTTT. The variable domain in full, completed from reference TRBV2 and TRBJ1-5, reads EPEVTQTPSHQVTQMGQEVILRCVPISNHLYFYWYRQILGQKVEFLVSFYNNEISEKSEIFDDQFSVERPDGSNFTLKIRSTKLEDSAMYFCASSEAPGLNRRNQPQHFGDGTRLSIL.

The chain uses TRBV5-1 and TRBJ1-4; D is possibly TRBD1 (5 bases). Germline V CDR1 and CDR2: SGHRS, YFSETQ. CDR3 size: 15 residues. Deletions cut 0 bases from V and 5 bases from J, with 11 bases between. CDR3 protein: CASSLEAGQNEKLFF. The CDR3 bases are TGCGCCAGCAGCTTGGAGGCAGGGCAAAATGAAAAACTGTTTTTT. Full variable domain (remainder filled in from reference TRBV5-1 and TRBJ1-4): KAGVTQTPRYLIKTRGQQVTLSCSPISGHRSVSWYQQTPGQGLQFLFEYFSETQRNKGNFPGRFSGRQFSNSRSEMNVSTLELGDSALYLCASSLEAGQNEKLFFGSGTQLSVL.

The V call is TRBV4-3, the J call TRBJ1-2, with D possibly being TRBD1 (5 bases). V was clipped by 4 bases and J by 8 bases, with 20 bases between them. The CDR3 sequence is 15 residues long. CDR1 and CDR2 (germline): LGHNA, YSLEER. This chain's CDR3 is CASSRRDGAYAGYTF. The DNA for the CDR3 is TGCGCCAGCAGCCGAAGGGACGGTGCGTATGCGGGCTACACCTTC.

The CDR3 is CASSLVPRGAAFF. In nucleotides, the CDR3 is TGTGCCAGCAGTTTAGTTCCCAGGGGGGCCGCGTTCTTC. The chain has TRBV27 and TRBJ2-1; D is possibly TRBD1 (7 bases). Germline V gives CDR1 MNHEY, CDR2 SMNVEV (reference sequence). This CDR3 comprises 13 residues. The V end was cut by 2 bases, the J end by 15 bases, with 17 bases between.

The chain joins TRBV6-5 to TRBJ2-5; 7 nucleotides match TRBD2. The CDR3 has 14 residues. Germline V CDR1 and CDR2: MNHEY, SVGAGI. J was trimmed by 1 base and V by 6 bases; bases with no gene match: 5. CDR3 amino acids: CASRTTSAQETQYF. CDR3 coding DNA: TGTGCCAGCAGGACAACTAGCGCCCAAGAGACCCAGTACTTC.

The chain links TRBV4-1 to TRBJ2-7; D is possibly TRBD2 (7 bases). The CDR3 is 15 residues long. V was shortened by 0 bases and J by 5 bases, with 14 bases between the two germline ends. Per germline, CDR1 MGHRA and CDR2 YSYEKL. DNA for the CDR3: TGCGCCAGCAGCCAAGAGTTACAGGGAGGGCACGAGCAGTACTTC. Translated, it gives CASSQELQGGHEQYF.